This T cell receptor (beta chain) is drawn from a study of blood T cell repertoires in COVID-19. At the level of the study: From T cells, B-cell-depleted T cells, or PBMCs came the material, which was cDNA or gDNA.

Categorization into cohorts depended on clinical history that participants reported. Clones were read by immunoSEQ multiplex PCR, and TCRdb kept only the in-frame ones, dropping some. This sample yields around 300,000 clones, of which 85% are seen a single time; about 2.5% belongs to the top ten. CDR3 size: 18 residues. CDR1 is MGHRA and CDR2 is YSYEKL in the germline V gene. The junction had 10 bases not matched to a gene; V was cut back by 1 base and J by 2 bases. Input material: PBMCs or T cells enriched from blood (not recorded which). V usage is TRBV4-1 and J usage is TRBJ2-7, with TRBD2 identical over 11 bases. This TCR derives from a woman aged 45 to 65 who had recovered from COVID-19. CDR3 bases: TGCGCCAGCAGCCAAGGTATAGCGGGGGGGCATTTGACCTACGAGCAGTACTTC. It codes for CASSQGIAGGHLTYEQYF.